The 29 T cell receptor beta chains reported below all come from one sample, sequenced in a study of shared clonotypes between healthy human individuals. The repertoire was sequenced with immunoSEQ multiplex PCR; TCRdb's copy has only in-frame clones and lacks some. The sample carries some 200,000 clones, roughly 93% recorded once. The sample comprised naive CD4+ T cells sorted from blood. The subset: CD45RA+ positively selected. These receptors all come from a woman aged 25 to 39 in good health.

As for this clone: The same CDR3 also results from other DNA sequences found in this sample. The V call is TRBV18, the J call TRBJ1-1; D remains unclear. CDR3 length: 14 amino acids. Per the germline V gene, CDR1 is KGHSH and CDR2 is LQKENI. V lost 2 bases, J lost 0 bases, and 7 bases lay in between. The CDR3 DNA reads TGTGCCAGCTCACCAACGGGAATGAACACTGAAGCTTTCTTT. Amino acids: CASSPTGMNTEAFF.

J is TRBJ1-1 and V is TRBV28; unclear D gene. The V gene lost 7 bases and the J gene lost 4 bases, with 16 bases spanning the gap. The CDR3 length is 14 residues. Looked up from germline, CDR1 is MDHEN and CDR2 is SYDVKM. The CDR3 bases are TGTGCCAGCAACTTACCGGTGGAGGGCACTGAAGCTTTCTTT. Translated: CASNLPVEGTEAFF.

The chain employs TRBV10-3 and TRBJ1-1, with a weak D call TRBD1 (5 bases). The CDR3 has 18 residues. Trimming removed 3 bases from V and 0 bases from J, with 20 bases in between. Germline loops: CDR1 ENHRY, CDR2 SYGVKD. CDR3 loop: CAISDRGVLGLVNTEAFF. CDR3 nucleotides: TGTGCCATCAGTGACCGGGGGGTCCTCGGTTTGGTGAACACTGAAGCTTTCTTT.

V gene TRBV19 combines with J gene TRBJ2-5; the D call may be TRBD1 or TRBD2 (5 bases each). The J call may not be correct, given that the DNA end is closer to TRBJ2-7. Per germline, CDR1 LNHDA and CDR2 SQIVND (reference sequence). The CDR3 loop spans 16 amino acids. The CDR3 bases are TGTGCCAGTAGTACTCTTGGGGACGCTCCTAAATACGAGCAGTACTTC. Translated, it gives CASSTLGDAPKYEQYF.

The chain employs TRBV18 and TRBJ1-2; D gene uncertain. V shed 5 bases and J shed 5 bases, with 15 bases lying between them. The germline CDR1 and CDR2 sequences are KGHSH and LQKENI. The CDR3 is 14 amino acids. CDR3 loop: CASSTTSTSYGYTF. The CDR3 DNA sequence: TGTGCCAGCTCAACCACGTCGACAAGTTATGGCTACACCTTC.

The J gene is TRBJ1-2, the V gene TRBV6-5, with 8 positions matching TRBD1. This CDR3 comprises 13 residues. Germline V gene lookup returns CDR1 MNHEY and CDR2 SVGAGI. Trimming cost V 6 bases and J 7 bases; bases outside gene matches: 7. CDR3 residues: CASREQGASGYTF. The CDR3 DNA is TGTGCCAGCAGAGAGCAGGGGGCGAGTGGCTACACCTTC.

This chain connects TRBV11-2 to TRBJ2-7; maybe TRBD2 (6 bases). The germline V gene has CDR1 SGHAT and CDR2 FQNNGV. V lost 1 base to trimming and J lost 2 bases, with 6 bases between them. The CDR3 length is 13 residues. CDR3 protein: CASSLGGTYEQYF. In nucleotides, the CDR3 is TGTGCCAGCAGCTTAGGCGGGACCTACGAGCAGTACTTC.

On this clone: One junction end does not reproduce the germline sequence, and a read error may be involved. The chain is built from TRBV6-6 and TRBJ1-1, with D unclear. Looked up from germline, CDR1 is MNHNY and CDR2 is SVGAGI (reference sequence). CDR3 length: 12 amino acids. The CDR3 region is CASGTGNAEAFF. Written as DNA, the CDR3 is TGTGCCAGCGGAACGGGGAACGCTGAAGCTTTCTTT.

This chain uses TRBV5-4 with TRBJ1-1; no clear D gene. This CDR3 contains 16 residues. V was cut by 3 bases and J by 1 base, with 16 bases left in between. Per the germline V gene, CDR1 is SGHNT and CDR2 is YYREEE (reference sequence). This CDR3 is CASSSPWSAKNTEAFF. For the CDR3, the DNA is TGTGCCAGCAGCTCACCCTGGTCGGCCAAGAACACTGAAGCTTTCTTT.

The chain carries TRBV28 and TRBJ2-7; TRBD1 aligns across 7 bases. The CDR3 runs 16 residues. Unmatched junction bases numbered 9, after V lost 2 bases and J lost 2 bases. Germline values: CDR1 MDHEN, CDR2 SYDVKM. The DNA of the CDR3 is TGTGCCAGCAGTTTAGATTTGGGGACAGCCCCCTACGAGCAGTACTTC. Protein product: CASSLDLGTAPYEQYF.

J is TRBJ2-1 and V is TRBV30; the D gene is possibly TRBD2 (6 bases). Looked up from germline, CDR1 is GTSNPN and CDR2 is SVGIG (reference sequence). The CDR3 length is 16 residues. The germline V and J ends were trimmed by 0 bases and 11 bases, with 23 bases remaining between them. CDR3 residues: CAWSVTWDSASMKQFF. In DNA form, the CDR3 reads TGTGCCTGGAGTGTAACGTGGGACTCCGCGTCAATGAAGCAGTTCTTC.

V is TRBV7-9 and J is TRBJ2-7; 12 nucleotides align to TRBD2. V shed 5 bases and J 4 bases; nucleotides not matched to a gene: 3. Looked up from germline, CDR1 is SEHNR and CDR2 is FQNEAQ (reference sequence). The CDR3 loop spans 14 amino acids. The CDR3 here is CASSGTSGFYEQYF. CDR3 bases: TGTGCCAGCAGCGGGACTAGCGGGTTTTACGAGCAGTACTTC.

This clone was recorded once. This rearrangement joins TRBV4-2 to TRBJ2-1, with a weak D call TRBD1 (6 bases). The CDR3 is made up of 13 amino acids. CDR1 is LGHNA, CDR2 YNFKEQ, per germline. V lost 5 bases, J lost 6 bases, and 11 bases lay in between. The CDR3 loop is CASSGQGRNEQFF. Here the CDR3 DNA reads TGTGCCAGCAGCGGGCAGGGGCGCAATGAGCAGTTCTTC.

The chain joins TRBV5-6 to TRBJ2-3; 7 nucleotides match TRBD2. J lost 3 bases, V lost 10 bases, and 8 bases had no gene match. Germline lookup yields CDR1 SGHDT and CDR2 YYEEEE. This CDR3 is built from 13 residues. This CDR3 reads CAARRESTDTQYF. The CDR3, as DNA: TGTGCCGCGCGGCGGGAGAGTACAGATACGCAGTATTTT.

The chain couples TRBV18 to TRBJ2-1, with a weak D call TRBD2 (6 bases). The CDR3 has 17 amino acids. Trimming stripped 0 bases from V and 4 bases from J, with 16 bases between. Germline CDR1 reads KGHSH; CDR2 reads LQKENI. The CDR3 reads CASSPPSGGTSYNEQFF. The CDR3 coding sequence is TGTGCCAGCTCACCACCTAGTGGCGGGACCTCATACAATGAGCAGTTCTTC.

Turning to this clone: An end of the junction does not agree with germline; a read error may underlie this. V and J are TRBV28 and TRBJ2-7, with 8 positions matching TRBD1. CDR1 is MDHEN and CDR2 is SYDVKM in the germline V gene. The CDR3 loop spans 14 amino acids. As DNA, the CDR3 is TGTGCCAGCAGTCTATGGACAGGGCCCTACGAGCAGTACTTC. It specifies CASSLWTGPYEQYF.

This clone occurred once. The chain couples TRBV19 to TRBJ2-1; 11 bases map to TRBD2. The length of the CDR3 is 14 residues. Losses at the gene ends were 5 bases for V and 8 bases for J; bases not matched to a gene: 5. Germline loops: CDR1 LNHDA, CDR2 SQIVND (reference sequence). This chain's CDR3 is CASSVLAGGHEQFF. The CDR3 DNA is TGTGCCAGTAGTGTCCTAGCGGGAGGCCATGAGCAGTTCTTC. The whole variable domain, remainder taken from reference TRBV19 and TRBJ2-1, is DGGITQSPKYLFRKEGQNVTLSCEQNLNHDAMYWYRQDPGQGLRLIYYSQIVNDFQKGDIAEGYSVSREKKESFPLTVTSAQKNPTAFYLCASSVLAGGHEQFFGPGTRLTVL.

The chain carries TRBV28 and TRBJ1-1; 7 bases map to TRBD1. J was trimmed by 5 bases and V by 6 bases; bases with no gene match: 12. This CDR3 region has 15 residues. Germline V gene lookup returns CDR1 MDHEN and CDR2 SYDVKM. The CDR3 DNA reads as TGTGCCAGCAGACACGGAACAGGGGCAAAGACTGAAGCTTTCTTT. Protein product: CASRHGTGAKTEAFF.

The CDR3 region is CASSELGPTEAFF. CDR3 bases: TGTGCCAGCAGTGAACTAGGGCCCACTGAAGCTTTCTTT. The chain has TRBV25-1 and TRBJ1-1; D gene unclear. Deletions cut 2 bases from V and 4 bases from J, with 8 bases between. Germline loops: CDR1 MGHDK, CDR2 SYGVNS. CDR3 length: 13 amino acids.

CDR3: CASSRVGGVNNQPQHF. DNA of the CDR3: TGTGCCAGCAGCCGCGTCGGGGGGGTTAACAATCAGCCCCAGCATTTT. The rearrangement joins TRBV7-2 to TRBJ1-5, with D perhaps matching TRBD1 (5 bases). V lost 5 bases, J lost 3 bases, and 17 bases lay in between. Looked up from germline, CDR1 is SGHTA and CDR2 is FQGNSA. This CDR3 region has 16 residues. Full variable domain (missing parts from reference TRBV7-2 and TRBJ1-5): GAGVSQSPSNKVTEKGKDVELRCDPISGHTALYWYRQSLGQGLEFLIYFQGNSAPDKSGLPSDRFSAERTGGSVSTLTIQRTQQEDSAVYLCASSRVGGVNNQPQHFGDGTRLSIL.

This clone was recorded only once. At one end, the junction sequence differs from germline, possibly due to a read error. The chain links TRBV6-1 to TRBJ2-7; 12 bases fit TRBD2. In germline, CDR1 is MNHNS, CDR2 SASEGT. This CDR3 spans 17 amino acids. The CDR3 DNA sequence: TGTGCCATCAGTGAGCCGCCTCGACTAGCGGGAGCCTACGAGCAGTACTTC. It is translated as CAISEPPRLAGAYEQYF.

This rearrangement joins TRBV4-1 to TRBJ2-7; 7 bases are a match to TRBD2. Germline values: CDR1 MGHRA, CDR2 YSYEKL. V was pared by 4 bases and J by 2 bases, with 5 bases of the junction left unmatched. The CDR3 is made up of 14 amino acids. CDR3 nucleotides: TGCGCCAGCAGCCCGGGACTAAAACCCTACGAGCAGTACTTC. It is translated as CASSPGLKPYEQYF.

The sample holds one count of this clone. V is TRBV7-9 and J is TRBJ2-5; tentative D call: TRBD1 (5 bases). CDR1 is SEHNR and CDR2 is FQNEAQ in the germline V gene (reference sequence). Deletions cut 0 bases from V and 5 bases from J, with 13 bases between. The CDR3 covers 15 residues. The CDR3: CASSLAQAGMETQYF. CDR3 sequence (DNA): TGTGCCAGCAGCTTAGCGCAGGCAGGGATGGAGACCCAGTACTTC.

This clone was seen just once. Its ends do not fully match the called genes, so a read error is possible. The chain carries TRBV11-2 and TRBJ2-7; a weak D match, TRBD2 (5 bases). In germline, CDR1 is SGHAT, CDR2 FQNNGV. The CDR3 has 12 residues. CDR3 sequence reads: CASSLGAGEAFF. The DNA of the CDR3 is TGTGCCAGCAGCTTAGGGGCCGGGGAAGCCTTCTTC.

The chain links TRBV28 to TRBJ2-7, with 7 bases matching TRBD2. The CDR3 extends over 14 amino acids. The trim removed 7 bases at V and 4 bases at J, leaving 10 bases unmatched. The germline V gene has CDR1 MDHEN and CDR2 SYDVKM. The CDR3 DNA reads as TGTGCCAGCATTACTGGGGGAGGGGATTACGAGCAGTACTTC. It is translated as CASITGGGDYEQYF.

This sequence joins TRBV6-6 and TRBJ2-1; weak D call: TRBD2 (5 bases). The CDR3 spans 13 residues. The germline gives CDR1 MNHNY, CDR2 SVGAGI (reference sequence). The CDR3: CTSGSSRYNEQFF. The CDR3 region has the DNA TGTACATCGGGGTCTAGCCGCTACAATGAGCAGTTCTTC.

A few counts support this clone. The CDR3 DNA reads TGTGCCAGCAGCGAGCGGAACTCCTACGAGCAGTACTTC. This gives the protein CASSERNSYEQYF. V and J are TRBV7-2 and TRBJ2-7; D perhaps matches TRBD2 (5 bases). The CDR3 consists of 13 residues. V was pared by 5 bases and J by 0 bases, with 8 bases between. CDR1 is SGHTA and CDR2 is FQGNSA in the germline V gene.

The chain couples TRBV19 to TRBJ1-2, with unresolved D. Germline CDR1 reads LNHDA; CDR2 reads SQIVND (reference sequence). The CDR3 loop spans 13 amino acids. The V end lost 10 bases, the J end lost 4 bases, and 16 bases lay between the germline ends. CDR3 loop: CATSDRALYGYTF. The CDR3 DNA reads TGTGCCACCTCGGATCGGGCCCTCTATGGCTACACCTTC.

The chain is built from TRBV18 and TRBJ2-7; D is unclear. The CDR3 is made up of 14 amino acids. Germline lookup yields CDR1 KGHSH and CDR2 LQKENI. V lost 0 bases and J 4 bases, leaving 10 bases between the germline ends. This CDR3 reads CASSPPAFPYEQYF. CDR3 sequence (DNA): TGTGCCAGCTCACCACCGGCCTTCCCGTACGAGCAGTACTTC. The full variable domain, rest sourced from reference TRBV18 and TRBJ2-7, is NAGVMQNPRHLVRRRGQEARLRCSPMKGHSHVYWYRQLPEEGLKFMVYLQKENIIDESGMPKERFSAEFPKEGPSILRIQQVVRGDSAAYFCASSPPAFPYEQYFGPGTRLTVT.